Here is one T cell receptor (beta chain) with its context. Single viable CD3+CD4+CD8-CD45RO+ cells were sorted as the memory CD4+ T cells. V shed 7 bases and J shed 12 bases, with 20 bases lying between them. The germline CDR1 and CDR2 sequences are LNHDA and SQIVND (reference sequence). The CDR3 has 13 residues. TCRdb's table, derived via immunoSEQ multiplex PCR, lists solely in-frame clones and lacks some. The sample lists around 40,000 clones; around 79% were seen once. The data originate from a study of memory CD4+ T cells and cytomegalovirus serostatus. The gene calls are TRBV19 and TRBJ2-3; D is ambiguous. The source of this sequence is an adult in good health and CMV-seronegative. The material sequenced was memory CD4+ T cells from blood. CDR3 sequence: CASTPTSVGYQYF. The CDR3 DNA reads TGTGCCAGTACCCCCACTTCGGTCGGGTACCAGTATTTT.